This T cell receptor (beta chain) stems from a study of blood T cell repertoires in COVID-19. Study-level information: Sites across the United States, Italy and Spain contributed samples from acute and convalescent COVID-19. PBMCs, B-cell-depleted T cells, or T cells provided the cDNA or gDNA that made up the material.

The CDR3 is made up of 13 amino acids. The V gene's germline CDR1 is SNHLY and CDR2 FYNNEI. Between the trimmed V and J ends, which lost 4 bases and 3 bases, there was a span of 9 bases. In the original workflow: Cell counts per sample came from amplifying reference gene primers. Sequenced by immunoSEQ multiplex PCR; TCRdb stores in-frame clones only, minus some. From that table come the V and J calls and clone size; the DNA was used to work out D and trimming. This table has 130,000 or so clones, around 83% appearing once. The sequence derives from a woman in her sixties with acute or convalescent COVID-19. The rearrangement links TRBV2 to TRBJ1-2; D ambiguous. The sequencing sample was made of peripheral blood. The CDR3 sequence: CASSASGDYGYTF. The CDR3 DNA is TGTGCCAGCAGTGCATCCGGGGACTATGGCTACACCTTC. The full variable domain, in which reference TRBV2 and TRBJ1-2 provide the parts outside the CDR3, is EPEVTQTPSHQVTQMGQEVILRCVPISNHLYFYWYRQILGQKVEFLVSFYNNEISEKSEIFDDQFSVERPDGSNFTLKIRSTKLEDSAMYFCASSASGDYGYTFGSGTRLTVV.